This T cell receptor (beta chain) was identified in a study of post-analysis software for immune sequencing data. As for the study in general: Multiple sclerosis in the patients followed relapsing-remitting, secondary progressive and progressive-relapsing courses. Study conclusions and caveats: Significantly lower normalized Chao1 diversity was seen in multiple sclerosis patients than in controls. With F measure, samples from one preparation batch clustered together strongly.

A word on this clonotype: The antigen is undetermined.

TCR beta cDNA libraries included unique molecular identifiers. MiXCR, run by TCRdb on the PCR reads, gives a single entry per CDR3 protein. The sample lists approximately 250,000 distinct CDR3 sequences, about 38% occurring once. The receptor was derived from a girl aged 5 to 17 with multiple sclerosis. Sequencing was carried out using blood.

The CDR3 DNA is TGTGCCAGCAGTTACTCGACAGGGGCGGGTAACGAGCAGTACTTC. It yields the protein CASSYSTGAGNEQYF. The chain links TRBV6-2 or TRBV6-3 to TRBJ2-4; 8 nucleotides align to TRBD1. Near its end, the DNA agrees better with TRBJ2-7, so the J call may be wrong. Germline V lookup: CDR1 MNHEY, CDR2 SVGEGT. The CDR3 totals 15 residues.